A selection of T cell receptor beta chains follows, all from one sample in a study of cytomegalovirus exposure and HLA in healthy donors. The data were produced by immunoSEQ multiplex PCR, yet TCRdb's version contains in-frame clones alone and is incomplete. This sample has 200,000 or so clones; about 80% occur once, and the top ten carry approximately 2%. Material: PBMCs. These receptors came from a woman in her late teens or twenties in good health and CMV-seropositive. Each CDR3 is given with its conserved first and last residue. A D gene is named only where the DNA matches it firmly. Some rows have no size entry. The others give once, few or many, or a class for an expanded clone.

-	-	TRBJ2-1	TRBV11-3	TGTGCCAGCAGCTTAGATGCAGGGGGGTATTTCAATGAGCAGTTCTTC	CASSLDAGGYFNEQFF
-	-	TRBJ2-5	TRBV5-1	TGCGCCAGCAGCTCCATCGGGTTGTACCAAGAGACCCAGTACTTC	CASSSIGLYQETQYF
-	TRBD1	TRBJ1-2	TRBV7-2	TGTGCCAGCAGCTTAATGGGACAGGGTAACTATGGCTACACCTTC	CASSLMGQGNYGYTF
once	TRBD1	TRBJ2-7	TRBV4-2	TGTGCCAGCAGCCAAGATGGTTCAGGGGGCAGCGAGCAGTACTTC	CASSQDGSGGSEQYF
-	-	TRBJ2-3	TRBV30	TGTGCCTGGAGTGTGGCAGATTATACGCAGTATTTT	CAWSVADYTQYF
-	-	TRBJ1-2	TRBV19	TGTGCCAGTAGTATAGTAGGGGAAAGTCCGACGGCCTATGGCTACACCTTC	CASSIVGESPTAYGYTF
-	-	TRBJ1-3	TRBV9	TGTGCCAGCAGCACGACGACATTGCCTGGAAACACCATATATTTT	CASSTTTLPGNTIYF
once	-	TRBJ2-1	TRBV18	TGTGCCAGCTCACCACCGGGGGCATCCTACAATGAGCAGTTCTTC	CASSPPGASYNEQFF
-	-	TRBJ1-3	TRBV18	TGTGCCAGCTCATCCAATACAGGGAGCTCTGGAAACACCATATATTTT	CASSSNTGSSGNTIYF
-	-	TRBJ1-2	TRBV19	TGTGCCAGTAGCCGGGAAGCATGGGCCAATGGCTACACCTTC	CASSREAWANGYTF
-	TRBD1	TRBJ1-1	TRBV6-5	TGTGCCAGCAGACAGGGGACAGGGGGCAACACTGAAGCTTTCTTT	CASRQGTGGNTEAFF
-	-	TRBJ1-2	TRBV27	TGTGCCAGCAGTTTCAGGGTGAACTATGGCTACACCTTC	CASSFRVNYGYTF
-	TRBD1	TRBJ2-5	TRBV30	TGTGCCTGGAGTGTAACCGGGACAGGGGCTAAGCAGTACTTC	CAWSVTGTGAKQYF
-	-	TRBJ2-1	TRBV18	TGTGCCAGCTCAGTCTTGGAGCCCTCCTACAATGAGCAGTTCTTC	CASSVLEPSYNEQFF
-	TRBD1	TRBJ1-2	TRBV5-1	TGCGCCAGCAGCTCCGGACAGGGGTCATACTATGGCTACACCTTC	CASSSGQGSYYGYTF
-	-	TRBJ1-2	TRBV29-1	TGCAGCGTTGCCCACCCTAAAAACTATGGCTACACCTTC	CSVAHPKNYGYTF
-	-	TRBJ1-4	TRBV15	TGTGCCACCAGCAGAGACAGGGCGTTAAATGAAAAACTGTTTTTT	CATSRDRALNEKLFF
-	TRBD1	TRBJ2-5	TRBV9	TGTGCCAGCAGCGTAGGAGACAGGGGGCAAGAGACCCAGTACTTC	CASSVGDRGQETQYF
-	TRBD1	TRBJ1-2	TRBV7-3	TGTGCCAGCAGCTTAGGACAGGGCGGTGGCTACACCTTC	CASSLGQGGGYTF
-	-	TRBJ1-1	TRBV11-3	TGTGCCAGCAGCTTAGATGGACAGAGGAACACTGAAGCTTTCTTT	CASSLDGQRNTEAFF
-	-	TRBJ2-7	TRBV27	TGTGCCAGCAGTTTTGCGGGGGCCCCCTACGAGCAGTACTTC	CASSFAGAPYEQYF
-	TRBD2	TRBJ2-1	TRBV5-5	TGTGCCAGCCGGCTAGCGGGAGGTCTCTACAATGAGCAGTTCTTC	CASRLAGGLYNEQFF
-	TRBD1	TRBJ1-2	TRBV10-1	TGCGCCAGCAGTGAATCGGGGGGGGGACAGGGTTTAGGGATGGATGGCTACACCTTC	CASSESGGGQGLGMDGYTF
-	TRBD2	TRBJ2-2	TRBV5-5	TGTGCCAGCAGCTTCCGGGGGGGCACCGGGGAGCTGTTTTTT	CASSFRGGTGELFF
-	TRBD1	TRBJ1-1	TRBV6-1	TGTGCCAGCAGTGACCGGGACAGGGCCCCTCACACTGAAGCTTTCTTT	CASSDRDRAPHTEAFF
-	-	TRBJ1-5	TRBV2	TGTGCCAGCGGAAATGGCTGGGGGGAGTATCAGCCCCAGCATTTT	CASGNGWGEYQPQHF
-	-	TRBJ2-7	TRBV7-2	TGTGCCACCGGAAGGAGGGCGGGGAGCTCCTACGAGCAGTACTTC	CATGRRAGSSYEQYF
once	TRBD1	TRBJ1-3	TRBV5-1	TGCGCCAGCAGCTCAACCCCGACAGGGGCTGGAAACACCATATATTTT	CASSSTPTGAGNTIYF
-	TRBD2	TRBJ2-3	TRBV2	TGTGCCAGCAGTGAAGGTCTAGCGGGCACAGATACGCAGTATTTT	CASSEGLAGTDTQYF
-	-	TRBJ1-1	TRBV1	TGCACCAGCAGCCAACAGGGGGCGGACAGCCTTTTGAACACTGAAGCTTTCTTT	CTSSQQGADSLLNTEAFF
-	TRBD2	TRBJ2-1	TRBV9	TGTGCCAGCAGCGTAGGTACTAGCGGGGGTGTCTACAATGAGCAGTTCTTC	CASSVGTSGGVYNEQFF
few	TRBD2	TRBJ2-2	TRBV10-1	TGCGCCAGCAGTCCCTCTACTAGCGGGGTGAGCACCGGGGAGCTGTTTTTT	CASSPSTSGVSTGELFF
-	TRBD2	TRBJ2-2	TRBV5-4	TGTGCCAGCAGCCTGGGGGGGGACCACACCGGGGAGCTGTTTTTT	CASSLGGDHTGELFF
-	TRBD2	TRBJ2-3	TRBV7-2	TGTGCCAGCAGCTACCCGCCTAGCGGGCAAACAGATACGCAGTATTTT	CASSYPPSGQTDTQYF
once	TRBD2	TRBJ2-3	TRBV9	TGTGCCAGCAGCCCCAGTTGGCTAGCGGGGGGTAGGGGAGGTGCAGATACGCAGTATTTT	CASSPSWLAGGRGGADTQYF
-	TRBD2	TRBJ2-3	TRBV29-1	TGCAGCGTTGGCCGACTTAGCGGGGAACTCCGGGGGGATACGCAGTATTTT	CSVGRLSGELRGDTQYF
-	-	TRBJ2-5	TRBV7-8	TGTGCCAGCAGCTTTTTCGTGTTGGGGGGGGCGGTTGGAGAGACCCAGTACTTC	CASSFFVLGGAVGETQYF
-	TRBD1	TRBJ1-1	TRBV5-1	TGCGCCAGCAGCTTGGAACTTGGGACAGTGAACACTGAAGCTTTCTTT	CASSLELGTVNTEAFF
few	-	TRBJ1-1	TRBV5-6	TGTGCCAGCAGCTTAGGGGAACCTGAAGCTTTCTTT	CASSLGEPEAFF
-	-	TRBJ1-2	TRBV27	TGTGCCAGCAGGACCATCGGGGGCTACACCTTC	CASRTIGGYTF
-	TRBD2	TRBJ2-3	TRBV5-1	TGCGCCAGCAGCTCTGACGGGGGGCCGGGAGGGGATACGCAGTATTTT	CASSSDGGPGGDTQYF
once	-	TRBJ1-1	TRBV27	TGTGCCAGCAGTCTAAGCCGAGGGAGCTTGGACGCTTTCTTT	CASSLSRGSLDAFF
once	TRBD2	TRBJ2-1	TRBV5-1	TGCGCCAGCGGACAAAATCAGCGGGGGGTCTACAATGAGCAGTTCTTC	CASGQNQRGVYNEQFF
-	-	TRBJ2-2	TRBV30	TGTGCCTGGAGTGTCTTCTCGGGGAACACCGGGGAGCTGTTTTTT	CAWSVFSGNTGELFF
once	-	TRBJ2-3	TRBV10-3	TGTGCCATCAGTGACCAAGGTCCCGGGGTTGATACGCAGTATTTT	CAISDQGPGVDTQYF